These T cell receptor beta chains were read from a single sample in a study of identical twins. Each CDR3 protein gets one entry after TCRdb re-called the 5' RACE reads with MiXCR. The profile shows around 960,000 distinct CDR3 sequences, 9% to 15% of them singletons. These same data were also listed under a study on yellow fever vaccine responses in identical twins.

Input material: PBMCs. These receptors originate from a woman younger than 30 in good health. CDR3s include the opening cysteine and the closing phenylalanine or tryptophan. D genes are given only for firm matches. Only some rows state a clone size, as once, few, many or a class for expanded clones.

TRBV5-1	TRBD2	15	TRBJ2-5	many	CASSLALAVQETQYF	TGTGCCAGCAGCTTAGCCCTAGCGGTCCAAGAGACCCAGTACTTC
TRBV5-1	NA	13	TRBJ1-1	NA	CASSFWVGGEAFF	TGCGCCAGCAGCTTCTGGGTTGGGGGTGAAGCTTTCTTT
TRBV2	NA	13	TRBJ2-5	NA	CASNNGGLETQYF	TGTGCCAGCAATAACGGAGGTCTAGAGACCCAGTACTTC
TRBV2	TRBD2	15	TRBJ2-3	NA	CASREGLAGPDTQYF	TGTGCCAGCAGAGAGGGACTAGCGGGGCCAGATACGCAGTATTTT
TRBV5-1	NA	15	TRBJ1-1	NA	CASSLGGGKGTEAFF	TGCGCCAGCAGCTTGGGTGGAGGGAAGGGCACTGAAGCTTTCTTT
TRBV24-1	NA	13	TRBJ1-5	NA	CATQGAGNQPQHF	TGTGCCACCCAGGGAGCGGGCAATCAGCCCCAGCATTTT
TRBV20-1	NA	10	TRBJ1-6	many	CSPMEGPLHF	TGCAGTCCCATGGAGGGACCCCTCCACTTT
TRBV29-1	NA	13	TRBJ2-3	NA	CSAGFPGTDTQYF	TGCAGCGCCGGGTTCCCGGGCACAGATACGCAGTATTTT
TRBV12-3/TRBV12-4	NA	13	TRBJ2-1	few	CASSPDNFNEQFF	TGTGCCAGCAGCCCGGACAACTTCAATGAGCAGTTCTTC
TRBV12-3/TRBV12-4	NA	14	TRBJ1-5	NA	CASSFSWVDQPQHF	TGTGCCAGCAGTTTTAGCTGGGTCGATCAGCCCCAGCATTTT
TRBV27	NA	12	TRBJ2-1	few	CASSRVRDEQFF	TGTGCCAGCAGTAGGGTTAGGGATGAGCAGTTCTTC
TRBV3-1	TRBD1	12	TRBJ1-1	NA	CASSDGQGEAFF	TGTGCCAGCAGTGACGGACAGGGAGAAGCTTTCTTT
TRBV5-1	TRBD1	14	TRBJ1-1	NA	CASTLGQLNTEAFF	TGCGCCAGCACCCTGGGACAGCTGAACACTGAAGCTTTCTTT
TRBV11-2	TRBD2	15	TRBJ2-7	few	CASSLLAGGSDEQYF	TGTGCCAGCAGCTTACTAGCGGGAGGCTCGGACGAGCAGTACTTC
TRBV5-1	TRBD2	18	TRBJ2-1	NA	CTSSLAGGEGRSYNEQFF	TGCACCAGCAGCTTGGCCGGGGGGGAGGGCCGTTCCTACAATGAGCAGTTCTTC
TRBV12-3/TRBV12-4	NA	15	TRBJ2-6	few	CASSSLAPGANVLTF	TGTGCCAGCAGTTCGCTCGCCCCTGGGGCCAACGTCCTGACTTTC
TRBV20-1	NA	16	TRBJ2-7	NA	CSARSLSGLSLGEQYF	TGCAGTGCTAGATCACTTTCGGGACTCTCCCTTGGGGAGCAGTACTTC
TRBV7-9	NA	11	TRBJ2-7	NA	CASSLGRDPYF	TGTGCCAGCAGCTTAGGTCGGGATCCCTACTTC
TRBV28	NA	15	TRBJ1-4	NA	CASSLSRAIGEKLFF	TGTGCCAGCAGTCTCAGTCGGGCCATTGGCGAAAAACTGTTTTTT
TRBV12-3/TRBV12-4	TRBD2	15	TRBJ2-3	NA	CASRGSGGEADTQYF	TGTGCCAGCAGGGGTAGCGGGGGAGAGGCAGATACGCAGTATTTT
TRBV15	TRBD1	16	TRBJ2-1	few	CATSSTSGTGLWEQFF	TGTGCCACCAGCAGCACTTCGGGGACAGGCCTTTGGGAGCAGTTCTTC
TRBV10-2	NA	11	TRBJ2-2	NA	CATQNTGELFF	TGCGCCACACAGAACACCGGGGAGCTGTTTTTT
TRBV5-1	TRBD1	16	TRBJ2-1	NA	CASSPGTGGTYNEQFF	TGCGCCAGCAGCCCCGGGACAGGGGGAACCTACAATGAGCAGTTCTTC
TRBV10-1	TRBD2	14	TRBJ2-1	many	CASSEGLEDNEQFF	TGCGCCAGCAGTGAGGGACTAGAAGACAATGAGCAGTTCTTC
TRBV2	NA	11	TRBJ2-3	NA	CASSRGGAQYF	TGTGCCAGCAGCCGAGGTGGGGCGCAGTATTTT
TRBV4-2	TRBD2	17	TRBJ2-5	few	CASSQESWPGGKETQYF	TGTGCCAGCAGCCAAGAGAGCTGGCCGGGGGGGAAAGAGACCCAGTACTTC
TRBV28	NA	16	TRBJ2-3	NA	CASSLGASASTDTQYF	TGTGCCAGCAGTTTAGGGGCTAGCGCCAGCACAGATACGCAGTATTTT
TRBV7-9	TRBD1	15	TRBJ2-1	NA	CASSLTGGTYNEQFF	TGTGCCAGCAGCCTGACAGGGGGCACCTACAATGAGCAGTTCTTC
TRBV20-1	NA	13	TRBJ1-1	NA	CSARGQLGTEAFF	TGCAGTGCTAGAGGACAGCTCGGCACTGAAGCTTTCTTT
TRBV15	NA	14	TRBJ1-1	few	CATSPGQLNTEAFF	TGTGCCACCAGCCCGGGACAACTTAACACTGAAGCTTTCTTT
TRBV7-8	NA	15	TRBJ2-1	NA	CASIPRSYSFNEQFF	TGTGCCAGCATCCCCCGAAGCTACTCCTTCAATGAGCAGTTCTTC
TRBV12-3/TRBV12-4	TRBD1	17	TRBJ1-2	few	CASSLISGGGMGYGYTF	TGTGCCAGCAGTTTAATATCAGGGGGTGGGATGGGCTATGGCTACACCTTC
TRBV10-3	TRBD1	15	TRBJ1-3	NA	CAISPGTGAGNTIYF	TGTGCCATCAGCCCCGGGACAGGGGCTGGAAACACCATATATTTT
TRBV27	TRBD1	13	TRBJ2-1	few	CASSRYRGDEQFF	TGTGCCAGCAGTCGGTACAGGGGGGATGAGCAGTTCTTC
TRBV7-9	TRBD1	17	TRBJ2-6	NA	CASSITGVLSGANVLTF	TGTGCCAGCAGCATCACAGGGGTTCTGTCTGGGGCCAACGTCCTGACTTTC
TRBV28	NA	12	TRBJ2-2	few	CASSQMSGELFF	TGTGCCAGCAGTCAGATGAGCGGGGAGCTGTTTTTT
TRBV6-1	TRBD1	18	TRBJ1-5	few	CASRSTGQGSTGNQPQHF	TGTGCCAGCAGGTCGACGGGACAGGGGTCCACTGGTAATCAGCCCCAGCATTTT
TRBV10-3	TRBD1	15	TRBJ1-1	few	CAISVGQGLFTEAFF	TGTGCCATCAGTGTTGGACAGGGGTTATTCACTGAAGCTTTCTTT
TRBV5-1	NA	15	TRBJ1-5	many	CASSPEGSRGQPQHF	TGCGCCAGCAGCCCGGAAGGCAGCCGGGGTCAGCCCCAGCATTTT
TRBV7-2	TRBD1	15	TRBJ1-6	few	CASSLVAGQNSPLHF	TGTGCCAGCAGCTTAGTGGCGGGACAGAATTCACCCCTCCACTTT
TRBV5-6	NA	14	TRBJ2-7	few	CASSLAIESYEQYF	TGTGCCAGCAGCTTAGCCATCGAATCTTACGAGCAGTACTTC
TRBV5-6	TRBD2	18	TRBJ2-2	NA	CASSLTSGGATFTGELFF	TGTGCCAGCAGCTTGACTAGCGGGGGGGCGACCTTTACTGGGGAGCTGTTTTTT
TRBV4-2	NA	19	TRBJ2-1	few	CASSQRRGDSGTGYNEQFF	TGTGCCAGCAGCCAAAGGCGGGGGGACAGTGGTACTGGTTACAATGAGCAGTTCTTC
TRBV28	TRBD1	15	TRBJ2-1	NA	CASSAPGGFYNEQFF	TGTGCCAGCAGTGCCCCAGGGGGTTTCTACAATGAGCAGTTCTTC
TRBV9	NA	12	TRBJ2-7	many	CASSNSPYEQYF	TGTGCCAGCAGCAACTCCCCTTACGAGCAGTACTTC
TRBV20-1	TRBD2	18	TRBJ2-1	many	CSARVSQRGVGSYNEQFF	TGCAGTGCTAGAGTGAGCCAGCGGGGGGTGGGGTCCTACAATGAGCAGTTCTTC
TRBV18	NA	17	TRBJ2-7	few	CASSPPGLGVGSYEQYF	TGTGCCAGCTCACCACCAGGCCTAGGGGTTGGGTCCTACGAGCAGTACTTC
TRBV12-3/TRBV12-4	TRBD1	16	TRBJ1-6	few	CASSLGGTGVNSPLHF	TGTGCCAGCAGTTTAGGAGGGACAGGGGTTAATTCACCCCTCCACTTT
TRBV24-1	TRBD2	19	TRBJ2-2	NA	CATSDLRPSGGRNTGELFF	TGTGCCACCAGTGATTTGCGGCCCTCGGGCGGGAGGAACACCGGGGAGCTGTTTTTT
TRBV29-1	TRBD2	12	TRBJ2-7	many	CSVEDPGGEQYF	TGCAGCGTTGAAGACCCGGGGGGCGAGCAGTACTTC
TRBV10-3	NA	16	TRBJ1-5	many	CAISGGRNNGGQPQHF	TGTGCCATCAGTGGTGGTCGAAATAATGGGGGTCAGCCCCAGCATTTT